This T cell receptor beta chain came from a study of cytomegalovirus exposure and HLA in healthy donors. Concerning this clone itself: Its antigen is not identified.

The PCR employed 60 Vbeta primers together with 13 Jbeta primers. Profiling relied on immunoSEQ multiplex PCR, and the TCRdb table lists in-frame clones only, not all of them. The data hold roughly 130,000 clones, with over 65% observed a single time. Per germline, CDR1 MDHEN and CDR2 SYDVKM. The V end lost 9 bases, the J end lost 0 bases, and 12 bases lay between the germline ends. The CDR3 totals 13 residues. Whole-study results and caveats: Follow-up analysis later connected one missense variant in DCLRE1C with trimming of TCR beta V- and J-genes. Most of the TCR beta V segments (in an earlier analysis) were productive either about 87% or about 30% of the time. Within the data, a cluster of highly shared sequence variants was likely a sequencing artifact.

The source of this sequence is a man aged 18 to 29 in good health and CMV-seropositive. Sequencing was done on a sample of PBMCs. The chain combines TRBV28 with TRBJ2-7; tentative D call: TRBD2 (5 bases). In DNA form, the CDR3 reads TGTGCCAGTCGGGGTGGCCCCTCCTACGAGCAGTACTTC. Translation: CASRGGPSYEQYF.